This T cell receptor (beta chain) was obtained from a study of blood T cell repertoires in COVID-19. Study as a whole: Specimens from acute and convalescent COVID-19 originated in the United States, Italy and Spain. In each case, the material was cDNA or gDNA derived from T cells, B-cell-depleted T cells, or PBMCs.

The CDR3 is 15 residues long. Germline CDR1 and CDR2: LGHDT and YNNKEL (reference sequence). The junction had 6 bases not matched to a gene; V was cut back by 1 base and J by 4 bases. How the authors handled the data: By means of reference gene primer amplification, nucleated cell counts were estimated. Assay used: immunoSEQ multiplex PCR; TCRdb lists only in-frame clones, some missing. V and J calls and clone size are those listed in that table; D and trimming were worked out from the DNA. The top ten hold 1.9% of the sample, which has around 250,000 clones, over 80% seen once. Sequenced input: peripheral blood. V is TRBV3-1 (or the pseudogene TRBV3-2) and J is TRBJ1-2; 7 bases fit TRBD1. The source is a man aged 25-45 years who had recovered from COVID-19. The CDR3 DNA reads TGTGCCAGCAGCCAAGGGGGCAGGGGGGCCTATGGCTACACCTTC. Translation gives CASSQGGRGAYGYTF.